The rows below give T cell receptor beta chains drawn from one sample of a study of blood T cell repertoires in COVID-19. The data were produced by immunoSEQ multiplex PCR, yet TCRdb's version contains in-frame clones alone and is incomplete. This sample has about 440,000 clones, with around 89% found just once. Sequencing was carried out using peripheral blood. The receptors were sampled from a woman between 45 and 65 years old with COVID-19, enrolled during active disease. Both conserved end residues are part of each CDR3. A D gene is named only where the DNA matches it firmly. Size values are once, few and many counts, or a class for expanded clones, and some rows have none.

v_gene: TRBV3-1/TRBV3-2; abundance: -; d_gene: -; j_gene: TRBJ2-3; CDR3nt: TGTGCCAGCCTTTCCTCCGCAGATACGCAGTATTTT; CDR3aa: CASLSSADTQYF
v_gene: TRBV2; abundance: -; d_gene: TRBD2; j_gene: TRBJ2-7; CDR3nt: TGTGCCAGCAGTGAAGAGGGTAGCGGGGTTTTATTCGAGCAGTACTTC; CDR3aa: CASSEEGSGVLFEQYF
v_gene: TRBV15; abundance: -; d_gene: -; j_gene: TRBJ2-3; CDR3nt: TGTGCCACCAGAGCTAGCCCCACAGATACGCAGTATTTT; CDR3aa: CATRASPTDTQYF
v_gene: TRBV28; abundance: once; d_gene: -; j_gene: TRBJ1-6; CDR3nt: TGTGCCTCTAGGGGTCCTAATTCACCCCTCCACTTT; CDR3aa: CASRGPNSPLHF
v_gene: TRBV6-5; abundance: -; d_gene: -; j_gene: TRBJ1-4; CDR3nt: TGTGCCAGCAGAAGACAGGTCCCAGGGGAAAAACTGTTTTTT; CDR3aa: CASRRQVPGEKLFF
v_gene: TRBV19; abundance: few; d_gene: -; j_gene: TRBJ1-5; CDR3nt: TGTGCCAGTAGTACGGGGTCGGCTAAAAATCAGCCCCAGCATTTT; CDR3aa: CASSTGSAKNQPQHF
v_gene: TRBV5-1; abundance: few; d_gene: -; j_gene: TRBJ1-3; CDR3nt: TGCGCCAGCAGCTTGGCAGGGGAGAACACCATATATTTT; CDR3aa: CASSLAGENTIYF
v_gene: TRBV6-5; abundance: -; d_gene: -; j_gene: TRBJ2-2; CDR3nt: TGTGCCAGCAGTTCCCGGACTCCCCCGGGCGGGGAGCTGTTTTTT; CDR3aa: CASSSRTPPGGELFF
v_gene: TRBV5-4; abundance: -; d_gene: -; j_gene: TRBJ1-1; CDR3nt: TGTGCCAGCAGCTTGGAGGCAGGGGACACTGAAGCTTTCTTT; CDR3aa: CASSLEAGDTEAFF
v_gene: TRBV5-4; abundance: -; d_gene: TRBD1; j_gene: TRBJ2-2; CDR3nt: TGTGCCAGCAGCTCGGGACAGGCGAACACCGGGGAGCTGTTTTTT; CDR3aa: CASSSGQANTGELFF
v_gene: TRBV5-4; abundance: -; d_gene: TRBD1; j_gene: TRBJ1-1; CDR3nt: TGTGCCAGCAGCTCCGGGACAGGGAACACTGAAGCTTTCTTT; CDR3aa: CASSSGTGNTEAFF
v_gene: TRBV12-5; abundance: once; d_gene: TRBD1; j_gene: TRBJ2-1; CDR3nt: TGTGCTAGTGGCCGCCCCGGACAGGGGACCTCGAGCTCCTACAATGAGCAGTTCTTC; CDR3aa: CASGRPGQGTSSSYNEQFF
v_gene: TRBV5-6; abundance: -; d_gene: -; j_gene: TRBJ1-5; CDR3nt: TGTGCCAGCAGCTCATTCGGGGGGGCGGGTCAGCCCCAGCATTTT; CDR3aa: CASSSFGGAGQPQHF
v_gene: TRBV6-6; abundance: -; d_gene: -; j_gene: TRBJ1-5; CDR3nt: TGTGCCAGCAGTCGGGGGGGATCGGTCAATCAGCCCCAGCATTTT; CDR3aa: CASSRGGSVNQPQHF
v_gene: TRBV5-1; abundance: -; d_gene: TRBD1; j_gene: TRBJ1-1; CDR3nt: TGCGCCAGCTCCATTTCAGGGGGCAACACTGAAGCTTTCTTT; CDR3aa: CASSISGGNTEAFF
v_gene: TRBV7-8; abundance: -; d_gene: -; j_gene: TRBJ2-2; CDR3nt: TGTGCCAGCAGCTTACGGGGGTTAACCGGGGAGCTGTTTTTT; CDR3aa: CASSLRGLTGELFF
v_gene: TRBV18; abundance: -; d_gene: TRBD1; j_gene: TRBJ1-2; CDR3nt: TGTGCCAGCTCATTTGGGACAGGAGAAGACTATGGCTACACCTTC; CDR3aa: CASSFGTGEDYGYTF
v_gene: TRBV6-5; abundance: -; d_gene: -; j_gene: TRBJ1-1; CDR3nt: TGTGCCAGCAGTTACGGGAGGGTGAACACTGAAGCTTTCTTT; CDR3aa: CASSYGRVNTEAFF
v_gene: TRBV14; abundance: -; d_gene: TRBD2; j_gene: TRBJ2-1; CDR3nt: TGTGCCAGCAGCCAAGAGGCGACTAGCGGGGACAATGAGCAGTTCTTC; CDR3aa: CASSQEATSGDNEQFF
v_gene: TRBV10-3; abundance: -; d_gene: TRBD2; j_gene: TRBJ2-4; CDR3nt: TGTGCCATCAGTGACCCGAGCGGGGGGAGGGGTATAGCCAAAAACATTCAGTACTTC; CDR3aa: CAISDPSGGRGIAKNIQYF
v_gene: TRBV3-1/TRBV3-2; abundance: -; d_gene: -; j_gene: TRBJ2-1; CDR3nt: TGTGCCAGCAGCCAAGATCCTGACAATGAGCAGTTCTTC; CDR3aa: CASSQDPDNEQFF
v_gene: TRBV5-4; abundance: -; d_gene: -; j_gene: TRBJ2-2; CDR3nt: TGTGCCAGCAGCTCGGCAGGGAATCAGGCCGGGGAGCTGTTTTTT; CDR3aa: CASSSAGNQAGELFF
v_gene: TRBV28; abundance: few; d_gene: -; j_gene: TRBJ2-7; CDR3nt: TGTGCCAGCAGTCAGGACAGCTACGAGCAGTACTTC; CDR3aa: CASSQDSYEQYF
v_gene: TRBV5-6; abundance: -; d_gene: -; j_gene: TRBJ1-4; CDR3nt: TGTGCCAGCAGCCTGGACGCGAGTCATGAAAAACTGTTTTTT; CDR3aa: CASSLDASHEKLFF
v_gene: TRBV20-1; abundance: -; d_gene: TRBD2; j_gene: TRBJ2-7; CDR3nt: TGCAGTGCTAGTTCGCGGGGGATTACCTACGAGCAGTACTTC; CDR3aa: CSASSRGITYEQYF
v_gene: TRBV28; abundance: -; d_gene: TRBD1; j_gene: TRBJ1-2; CDR3nt: TGTGCCAGCAGTCCAACACCGACAGGGTTCTATGGCTACACCTTC; CDR3aa: CASSPTPTGFYGYTF
v_gene: TRBV5-6; abundance: -; d_gene: TRBD1; j_gene: TRBJ1-1; CDR3nt: TGTGCCAGCAGCTGGACAGGGGGCCCCAACACTGAAGCTTTCTTT; CDR3aa: CASSWTGGPNTEAFF
v_gene: TRBV9; abundance: once; d_gene: TRBD1; j_gene: TRBJ1-1; CDR3nt: TGTGCCAGCAGCCGCGGACAGGGCCTACCTGAAGCTTTCTTT; CDR3aa: CASSRGQGLPEAFF
v_gene: TRBV9; abundance: -; d_gene: TRBD2; j_gene: TRBJ2-1; CDR3nt: TGTGCCAGCAGCGTAGACGGGGGGTCCTCCTACAATGAGCAGTTCTTC; CDR3aa: CASSVDGGSSYNEQFF